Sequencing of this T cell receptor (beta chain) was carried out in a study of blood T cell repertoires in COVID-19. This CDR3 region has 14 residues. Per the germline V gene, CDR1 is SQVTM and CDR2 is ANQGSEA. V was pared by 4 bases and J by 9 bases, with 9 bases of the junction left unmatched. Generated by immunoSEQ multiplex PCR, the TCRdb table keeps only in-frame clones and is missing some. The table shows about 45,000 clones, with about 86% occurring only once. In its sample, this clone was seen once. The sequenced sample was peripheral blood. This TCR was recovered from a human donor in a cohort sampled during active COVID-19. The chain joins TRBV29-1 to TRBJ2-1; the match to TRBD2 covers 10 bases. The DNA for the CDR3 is TGCAGCGTTGCGGCAGCGGGGGGGCAGGTTGAGCAGTTCTTC. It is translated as CSVAAAGGQVEQFF.